This T cell receptor beta chain emerged from a study of immune cell composition in non-small cell lung cancer. The method was immunoSEQ multiplex PCR; TCRdb's version includes in-frame clones alone and lacks a portion of them. The sample records some 6,600 clones, over 65% being singletons. The normal lung sample lay at least 3 cm, and maximally far, from the tumour. Germline CDR1 reads SGHVS; CDR2 reads FNYEAQ. The CDR3 is 14 amino acids. The V end was cut by 8 bases, the J end by 0 bases, with 10 bases between. This chain connects TRBV7-6 to TRBJ2-2; unclear D gene. The receptor's source is a human donor with non-small cell lung cancer. The sample taken for sequencing was non-adjacent lung tissue. The chain's CDR3 is CASGYTSNTGELFF. CDR3 in DNA: TGTGCCAGCGGCTACACCTCGAACACCGGGGAGCTGTTTTTT.